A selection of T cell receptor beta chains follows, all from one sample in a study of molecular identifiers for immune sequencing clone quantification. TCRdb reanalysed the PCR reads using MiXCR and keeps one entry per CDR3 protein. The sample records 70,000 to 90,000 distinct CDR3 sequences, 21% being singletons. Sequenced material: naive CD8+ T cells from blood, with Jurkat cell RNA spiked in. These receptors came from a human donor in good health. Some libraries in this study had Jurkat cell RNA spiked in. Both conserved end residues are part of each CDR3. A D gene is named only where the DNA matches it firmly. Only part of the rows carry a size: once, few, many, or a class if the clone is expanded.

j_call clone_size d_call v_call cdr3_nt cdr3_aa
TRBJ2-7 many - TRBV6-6 TGTGCCAGCAGTCAGGGTTCCGAGCAGTACTTC CASSQGSEQYF
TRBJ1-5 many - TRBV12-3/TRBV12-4 TGTGCCAGCAGTTTTGACAGGAATCAGCCCCAGCATTTT CASSFDRNQPQHF
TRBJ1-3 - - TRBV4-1 TGCACCAGCAGCCAAGATCTGGGTGTTGGAAACACCATATATTTT CTSSQDLGVGNTIYF
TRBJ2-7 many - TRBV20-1 TGCAGTGCCACCGGTGGTGGCATTATAGGCGAGCAGTACTTC CSATGGGIIGEQYF
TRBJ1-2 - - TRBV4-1 TGCGCCAGCAGCCAAGATGATATCCAGGGCGATGGCTACACCTTC CASSQDDIQGDGYTF
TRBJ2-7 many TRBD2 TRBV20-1 TGCAGTGCTAGAACCCAACTAGCGGGGCGGTACTACGAGCAGTACTTC CSARTQLAGRYYEQYF
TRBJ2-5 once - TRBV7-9 TGTGCCAGCGGCTTAGATTCCAGGGGATTGGTAGAGACCCAGTACTTC CASGLDSRGLVETQYF
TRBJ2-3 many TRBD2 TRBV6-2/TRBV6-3 TGTGCCAGCAGCCCGAGCGGGACTAGATTTTCAGATACGCAGTATTTT CASSPSGTRFSDTQYF
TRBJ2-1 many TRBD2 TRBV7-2 TGTGCCAGCAGCACCCCAGCGGGGGCCCTAGCTGTTGAGCAGTTCTTC CASSTPAGALAVEQFF
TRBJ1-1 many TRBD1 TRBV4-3 TGCGCCAGCAGCCAAACGACAGGGATGAACACTGAAGCTTTCTTT CASSQTTGMNTEAFF
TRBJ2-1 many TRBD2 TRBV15 TGTGCCACCAGCGCTCCGGGACTAGTCTTCGGTGAGCAGTTCTTC CATSAPGLVFGEQFF
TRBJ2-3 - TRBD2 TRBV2 TGTGCCTCACCCGGGACTAGCGACACAGATACGCAGTATTTT CASPGTSDTDTQYF
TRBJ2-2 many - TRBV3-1 TGTGCCAGCAGCCAAGATCCGTTCGGGGAGATCACCGGGGAGCTGTTTTTT CASSQDPFGEITGELFF
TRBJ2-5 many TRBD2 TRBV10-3 TGTGCCATCAGCTCAGGCGGGGGGCAAGAGACCCAGTACTTC CAISSGGGQETQYF
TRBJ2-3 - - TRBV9 TGTGCCAGCAGCGGTAGCGGATACACAGATACGCGGTATTTT CASSGSGYTDTRYF
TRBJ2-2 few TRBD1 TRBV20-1 TGCAGTGCTAGGGACACGACAGGGCAAAACACCGGGGAGCTGTTTTTT CSARDTTGQNTGELFF
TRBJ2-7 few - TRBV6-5 TGTGCCAGCACTCCTGACCGGCGCACCTACGAGCAGTACTTC CASTPDRRTYEQYF
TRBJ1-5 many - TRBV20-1 TGCAGTGCACGGCAGGTTTATAGCAATCAGCCCCAGCATTTT CSARQVYSNQPQHF
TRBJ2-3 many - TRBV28 TGTGCCAGCAAGGGTGGGAGACACCGCACAGATACGCAGTATTTT CASKGGRHRTDTQYF
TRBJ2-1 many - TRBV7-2 TGTGCCAGCAGCCCACTACGGACTATACCTGAGCAGTTCTTC CASSPLRTIPEQFF
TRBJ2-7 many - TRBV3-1 TGTGCCAGCAGCCAAACCGGGCGAACCGACGAGCAGTACTTC CASSQTGRTDEQYF
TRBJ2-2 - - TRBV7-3 TGTGCCAGCAGCTTATATGGTGCGAACACCGGGGAGCTGTTTTTT CASSLYGANTGELFF
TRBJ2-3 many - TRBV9 TGTGCCAGCAGCAACCGGGACTCCGCCACAGATACGCAGTATTTT CASSNRDSATDTQYF
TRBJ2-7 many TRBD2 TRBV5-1 TGCGCCAGCAGCTTGGAAGAGACGGGAGGGCCCTACGAGCAGTACTTC CASSLEETGGPYEQYF
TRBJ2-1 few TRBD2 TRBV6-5 TGTGCCAGCAGCCCTCTAGCGGGAGGTGGTGAGCAGTTCTTC CASSPLAGGGEQFF
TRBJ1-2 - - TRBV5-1 TGCGCCAGCAGCTTGGATGCAGGGGCGAATGGCTACACCTTC CASSLDAGANGYTF
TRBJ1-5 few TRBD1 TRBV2 TGTGCCAGCAGTGAAGGACCGGGACAGATTTTACCTAGCAATCAGCCCCAGCATTTT CASSEGPGQILPSNQPQHF
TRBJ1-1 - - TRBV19 TGTGCCAGTAGTATTTCTGGGGAGGCCACTGAAGCTTTCTTT CASSISGEATEAFF
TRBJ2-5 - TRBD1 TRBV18 TGTGCCAGCTCACCAACAGGGGGCCATGGAGAGACCCAGTACTTC CASSPTGGHGETQYF
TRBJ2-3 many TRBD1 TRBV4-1 TGCGCCAGCAGCGGACGGACAGGCCTTACGGCAGATACGCAGTATTTT CASSGRTGLTADTQYF
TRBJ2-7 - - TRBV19 TGTGCCAGTGGTACTGGAGACGGCTACGAGCAGTACTTC CASGTGDGYEQYF
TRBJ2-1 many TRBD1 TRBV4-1 TGCGCCAGCAGCCAGCCGCCGGGACAGGGGGCTGATGAGCAGTTCTTC CASSQPPGQGADEQFF
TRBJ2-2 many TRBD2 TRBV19 TGTGCCAGTGGCGGGAGCGACTACCAAACAACCGGGGAGCTGTTTTTT CASGGSDYQTTGELFF
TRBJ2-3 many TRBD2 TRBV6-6 TGTGCCAGCAGGCAAGCACTAGCGGGAGTGTCAGATACGCAGTATTTT CASRQALAGVSDTQYF
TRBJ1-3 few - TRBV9 TGTGCCAGCAGCCCCGGACCTGGAAACACCATATATTTT CASSPGPGNTIYF